The 5 T cell receptor beta chains below were found in one sample sequenced in a study of Ad26.COV2.S vaccination and SARS-CoV-2 variants. Clones were sequenced by immunoSEQ multiplex PCR, and TCRdb holds only the in-frame ones, with some missing. The sample contains 200,000 to 250,000 clones, roughly 90% of which appear only once. Sample treatment: about 20 received Ad26.COV2.S at low or high dose, single or two shots; roughly five received placebo; per-sample allocation not given. Sampling happened 63 days after the first vaccine or placebo injection. The sequencing here drew on peripheral blood, taken in a trial of Ad26.COV2.S vaccine versus placebo. The receptor source for this set is a person between 18 and 65 years old who received the Ad26.COV2.S COVID-19 vaccine or a placebo.

The V gene is TRBV5-1, the J gene TRBJ2-1; 9 nucleotides align to TRBD2. CDR3 length: 16 amino acids. Germline V lookup: CDR1 SGHRS, CDR2 YFSETQ. The V and J ends lost 5 bases and 8 bases, in that order; junction bases with no gene match: 14. Written as DNA, the CDR3 is TGCGCCAGCAGTTACGTCTCTAGCGGGAAGGTGGATGAGCAGTTCTTC. This encodes CASSYVSSGKVDEQFF.

The chain is built from TRBV6-5 and TRBJ1-1; D not resolved. CDR1 and CDR2 from the germline V gene are MNHEY and SVGAGI. This CDR3 has 13 residues. V was trimmed by 6 bases and J by 6 bases, leaving 14 bases between them. CDR3 sequence: CASRRTLEAEAFF. As DNA, the CDR3 is TGTGCCAGCAGGCGGACCTTAGAAGCTGAAGCTTTCTTT.

The CDR3 nucleotides are TGTGCCAGCAGCCTACTCGGGAGCAGCCAAGAGACCCAGTACTTC. This encodes CASSLLGSSQETQYF. V and J are TRBV3-1 (or the pseudogene TRBV3-2) and TRBJ2-5; D perhaps matches TRBD2 (6 bases). Germline V gene data show CDR1 as LGHDT and CDR2 as YNNKEL (reference sequence). The CDR3 is 15 amino acids. Trimming removed 4 bases from V and 1 base from J, with 13 bases in between.

This rearrangement joins TRBV5-1 to TRBJ2-4; D unclear. Germline V gene data show CDR1 as SGHRS and CDR2 as YFSETQ. Between the trimmed V and J ends, which lost 7 bases and 3 bases, there was a span of 20 bases. This CDR3 has 16 amino acids. The CDR3 DNA sequence: TGCGCCAGCGCCCCCGGTCCGGGTGATAGCAAAAACATTCAGTACTTC. Protein product: CASAPGPGDSKNIQYF.

The V and J genes are TRBV30 and TRBJ2-5; the D gene is possibly TRBD2 (6 bases). Germline V gene data show CDR1 as GTSNPN and CDR2 as SVGIG (reference sequence). The ends were cut back, 2 bases at V and 5 bases at J, with 18 bases in the middle. This CDR3 contains 15 residues. The CDR3 nucleotides read TGTGCCTGGAGTTTGGGACTTTTTTATAAGGAGACCCAGTACTTC. Its protein is CAWSLGLFYKETQYF.